This T cell receptor beta chain was captured in a study of control samples from healthy donors and cancer patients. CDR1 ENHRY and CDR2 SYGVKD come from the germline V gene. V lost 3 bases to trimming and J lost 6 bases, with 21 bases between them. The CDR3 contains 16 residues. The assay was immunoSEQ multiplex PCR, and TCRdb's table has in-frame clones only and misses some. Altogether some 150,000 clones are present, approximately 94% being singletons, with the ten largest covering approximately 15%. This chain links TRBV10-3 with TRBJ2-7; D may be TRBD2 (7 bases). The receptor comes from a man aged 55 to 69 with colorectal cancer. Sequenced sample: PBMCs. The CDR3 here is CAISDSGRGAAGEQYF. DNA for the CDR3: TGTGCCATCAGTGACTCCGGCCGGGGGGCGGCTGGCGAGCAGTACTTC.